Below, one T cell receptor beta chain is given with its context. Its antigen is unknown. 60 Vbeta and 13 Jbeta primers were used in PCR. This table comes from immunoSEQ multiplex PCR, and its TCRdb copy is limited to in-frame clones, with some not included. The sample consists of about 200,000 clones, 79% of them appearing once. This specimen belongs to a study of cytomegalovirus exposure and HLA in healthy donors. The CDR3 covers 14 residues. Germline V gene sequence: CDR1 SGHRS, CDR2 YFSETQ. Trimming took 2 bases from V and 5 from J; bases not matched to a gene: 6. The study, taken as a whole, reports: A later look showed TCR association rates differing by HLA locus, highest for DRB1 and lowest for HLA-C.

This clonotype originated in a woman aged 30 to 39 in good health and CMV-seropositive. The chain recombines TRBV5-1 with TRBJ2-7; TRBD1 agrees at 8 bases. The sequenced material came from PBMCs. The CDR3 sequence is CASSLQDRANEQYF. CDR3 DNA sequence: TGCGCCAGCAGCTTACAGGACAGGGCCAACGAGCAGTACTTC.